This TCR beta chain was sequenced during a study of cytomegalovirus exposure and HLA in healthy donors. Study details: From donors who were HLA-typed, an early data release held 80 million to 85 million unique TCRs. In terms of ancestry, the Caucasian-associated cluster contained roughly four fifths of the approximately 400 genotyped donors. Findings and caveats of the study: It was in a later analysis that TCR association rates were seen to vary by HLA locus, highest for DRB1 and lowest for HLA-C.

With 60 Vbeta and 13 Jbeta primers, the PCR was carried out. Measured with immunoSEQ multiplex PCR; TCRdb has only the in-frame clones, and not every one. The top ten hold about 2.3% of the sample, which has 100,000 to 130,000 clones, 65% to 85% seen once. The V end lost 0 bases, the J end lost 3 bases, and 13 bases lay between the germline ends. The CDR3 runs 15 residues. Looked up from germline, CDR1 is SGDLS and CDR2 is YYNGEE. In regard to this clone: The antigen is unknown.

This clonotype was obtained from a young man in good health and CMV-seronegative. V usage is TRBV9 and J usage is TRBJ2-7; weak D call: TRBD1 (5 bases). Sequenced material: PBMCs. The CDR3 nucleotides read TGTGCCAGCAGCGTAGAAGGGGAAGGGTTCTACGAGCAGTACTTC. It codes for CASSVEGEGFYEQYF.